These 21 T cell receptor beta chains were all obtained from the same sample, sequenced in a study of tumor-infiltrating lymphocytes in primary liver carcinoma. TCR beta cDNA was prepared out of around 460 ng total RNA by means of a constant-region primer. For TCR beta, libraries were produced by three nested multiplex PCR rounds using slightly modified ARM-PCR. For approximately 9 cycles apiece, the opening two PCR rounds ran with TRBV1-TRBV30 forward primers and a C-beta reverse primer. TCRdb redid the calling of the multiplex PCR reads with MiXCR, one entry per CDR3 protein. This sample has 300,000 to 350,000 distinct CDR3 sequences; approximately 64% occur once, and the top ten carry under 8%. Unsorted whole blood supplied the RNA, and germline DNA was extracted too. The sample taken for sequencing was peripheral blood. These receptor sequences come from a man aged 40-55 years with primary liver carcinoma and hepatitis B virus infection.

A remark on this clonotype: It may be a read error: a sequence one base away is much more abundant. This rearrangement joins TRBV10-2 to TRBJ2-7; TRBD2 is a possible D gene (5 bases). Germline CDR1 WSHSY, CDR2 SAAADI. V dropped 7 bases and J dropped 0 bases, with 16 bases sitting between them. The length of the CDR3 is 15 residues. CDR3 nucleotide sequence: TGCGCCAGCATAGAACCAGCGGCCACCTCCTACGAGCAGTACTTC. Amino acid sequence: CASIEPAATSYEQYF.

Turning to this clonotype: This may stem from a read error, because a much larger clone lies one nucleotide away. J is TRBJ2-7 and V is TRBV6-1; 8 nucleotides match TRBD2. Unmatched junction bases numbered 12, after V lost 6 bases and J lost 2 bases. The CDR3 contains 16 residues. CDR1 and CDR2 (germline): MNHNS, SASEGT. The CDR3 sequence: CASSDRGGLGTYEQYF. The CDR3 DNA follows: TGTGCCAGCAGCGATCGGGGGGGGTTAGGAACCTACGAGCAGTACTTC.

Notes on this clonotype: It is likely a read error, because the conserved phenylalanine at the end of the CDR3 is missing. The CDR3 DNA reads as TGTGCCAGCAGCGGCCTCACTGGTTACAATGAGCAGTTCTTA. Residues: CASSGLTGYNEQFL. The genes are TRBV11-2 and TRBJ2-1; the D is unclear. Germline CDR1 is SGHAT and CDR2 is FQNNGV. The CDR3 covers 14 residues. V lost 5 bases and J lost 4, with 12 bases in between.

A remark on this clonotype: A read error is likely, as this CDR3 ends without the conserved phenylalanine or tryptophan. V is TRBV6-6 and J is TRBJ2-3; 7 positions agree with TRBD2. CDR3 length: 16 residues. The trim removed 4 bases at V and 1 base at J, leaving 8 bases unmatched. Germline loops: CDR1 MNHNY, CDR2 SVGAGI (reference sequence). The CDR3 loop is CASSLHFGGGTDTQYL. CDR3 DNA sequence: TGTGCCAGCAGTTTACACTTTGGGGGGGGCACAGATACGCAGTATCTT.

With respect to this clonotype: A read error may produce the germline difference seen at one junction end. The CDR3 protein is CVSSYDLGVPEQFF. In nucleotides, the CDR3 is TGTGTCAGCAGTTACGATCTGGGGGTGCCCGAGCAGTTCTTC. The V and J genes are TRBV6-5 and TRBJ2-1; the D call may be TRBD1 or TRBD2 (5 bases each). Germline-derived CDR1 and CDR2 are MNHEY and SVGAGI. The CDR3 sequence is 14 residues long.

Comments on this clonotype: Without the conserved terminal phenylalanine or tryptophan, this CDR3 likely stems from a read error. V usage is TRBV11-2 and J usage is TRBJ2-1; D is possibly TRBD1 or TRBD2 (7 bases each). The CDR3 is 16 residues long. Germline V CDR1 and CDR2: SGHAT, FQNNGV. The CDR3 reads CASSLVRGGRGNGQFL. In DNA form, the CDR3 reads TGTGCCAGCAGCTTAGTCAGGGGGGGTAGGGGGAATGGGCAGTTCCTC.

The chain links TRBV6-5 to TRBJ2-3; D may be TRBD1 (6 bases). With 5 bases removed from V and 7 bases from J, the gap between germline ends came to 22 bases. Germline CDR1 and CDR2: MNHEY and SVGAGI. The CDR3 contains 16 residues. The CDR3 sequence is CASSLASGHGSYTQYF. The CDR3 nucleotides read TGTGCCAGCAGTCTAGCCTCGGGACACGGGTCTTATACGCAGTATTTT.

As concerns this clonotype: The CDR3 ends on some other residue instead of the conserved phenylalanine or tryptophan, so this is likely a read error. The DNA is left out, because the CDR3 cannot be placed on it with certainty; the CDR3 is given as TCRdb lists it. V is TRBV11-2 and J is TRBJ2-1; the table's TRBD1 call for D was not verified on the DNA. The CDR3 is 13 amino acids in total, end residues counted. Germline V CDR1 and CDR2: SGHAT, FQNNGV. The CDR3 protein is CASSPAGRNEQLL.

About this clonotype: This CDR3 is missing its conserved last phenylalanine or tryptophan, likely due to a read error. J is TRBJ2-2 and V is TRBV11-2; TRBD1 agrees at 7 bases. Germline trimming cut 6 bases from V and 8 bases from J; bases unmatched to any gene: 9. CDR1 is SGHAT and CDR2 is FQNNGV in the germline V gene. The CDR3 loop spans 14 amino acids. This CDR3 is CASSLGQAGGELFY. The DNA for the CDR3 is TGTGCCAGCAGTCTAGGACAGGCTGGGGGGGAGCTGTTTTAT.

In this sample, this clonotype turned up a few times. Germline is not matched at one junction end, which may reflect a read error. This chain uses TRBV6-6 with TRBJ1-6; the D is unclear. CDR3 length equals 13 residues. Per the germline V gene, CDR1 is MNHNY and CDR2 is SVGAGI (reference sequence). CDR3 amino acids: CASSPKGGSPLRF. The CDR3 nucleotides read TGTGCCAGCTCTCCAAAAGGAGGCTCACCCCTCCGCTTT.

V gene TRBV30 combines with J gene TRBJ2-7; TRBD2 might be the D (6 bases). The CDR3 spans 16 residues. V lost 0 bases to trimming and J lost 1 base, with 16 bases between them. CDR1 and CDR2 from the germline V gene are GTSNPN and SVGIG (reference sequence). The chain's CDR3 is CAWSVGVMGGSYEQYF. The CDR3 DNA sequence: TGTGCCTGGAGTGTAGGGGTGATGGGGGGTTCCTACGAGCAGTACTTC.

Concerning this clonotype itself: With a much larger clone just one base away, this may be a read error. The chain recombines TRBV10-2 with TRBJ2-5; TRBD2 aligns across 7 bases. V was pared by 6 bases and J by 3 bases, with 10 bases of the junction left unmatched. Per germline, CDR1 WSHSY and CDR2 SAAADI. This CDR3 spans 15 amino acids. For the CDR3, the DNA is TGCGCCAGCAGACTAGCGAGAGACCTGAAAGAGACCCAGTACTTC. Protein sequence: CASRLARDLKETQYF.

In the case of this clonotype: A much bigger clone sits one base away, suggesting this may be a read error. V and J are TRBV29-1 and TRBJ2-6; D is uncertain. V lost 6 bases to trimming and J lost 7 bases, with 10 bases between them. The CDR3 contains 12 residues. Looked up from germline, CDR1 is SQVTM and CDR2 is ANQGSEA. This chain's CDR3 is CSVAASANVLTF. As DNA, the CDR3 is TGCAGCGTCGCCGCGAGTGCCAACGTCCTGACTTTC.

The genes are TRBV6-5 and TRBJ1-6, with D tentatively TRBD1 (5 bases). With 10 bases removed from V and 18 bases from J, the gap between germline ends came to 25 bases. CDR3 length: 13 residues. Germline assignment: CDR1 MNHEY and CDR2 SVGAGI. CDR3 region: CANIESGGSQPHF. CDR3 coding DNA: TGTGCCAACATCGAATCTGGGGGGAGCCAACCCCACTTT.

A note on this clonotype: An end of the junction does not agree with germline; a read error may underlie this. V and J are TRBV6-5 and TRBJ2-3; 8 bases match TRBD2. The CDR3 consists of 12 residues. Germline-derived CDR1 and CDR2 are MNHEY and SVGAGI. The CDR3 DNA reads as TGTGCCAGCAGTCTTAGCGGGAAGGGACTGCTCTTT. Its translation is CASSLSGKGLLF.

Turning to this clonotype: This may come from a read error, since a much larger clone is one base off. The chain employs TRBV6-2 or TRBV6-3 and TRBJ2-7; 8 bases fit TRBD1. This CDR3 is 17 amino acids long. The germline CDR1 and CDR2 sequences are MNHEY and SVGEGT. The CDR3 DNA reads as TGTGACAGCAGTTACCGCCGGACAGGGAACGAGAAGGGCGAGCAGTACTTC. Amino acids: CDSSYRRTGNEKGEQYF.

This clonotype was observed a handful of times. With a much larger clone just one base away, this may be a read error. The rearrangement uses TRBV12-5 and TRBJ1-5; D is unclear. Germline CDR1 is LGHNT and CDR2 is FRNRAP. This CDR3 has 15 residues. The CDR3 loop is CASMKEKHSNQPQHF. The DNA of the CDR3 is TGTGCCAGTATGAAGGAGAAACATAGCAATCAGCCCCAGCATTTT. The full variable domain, completed using reference TRBV12-5 and TRBJ1-5, is DARVTQTPRHKVTEMGQEVTMRCQPILGHNTVFWYRQTMMQGLELLAYFRNRAPLDDSGMPKDRFSAEMPDATLATLKIQPSEPRDSAVYFCASMKEKHSNQPQHFGDGTRLSIL.

The V and J genes are TRBV28 and TRBJ2-5; D is unclear. CDR3 length: 14 residues. V shed 2 bases and J shed 2 bases, with 9 bases lying between them. CDR1 is MDHEN, CDR2 SYDVKM, per germline. The CDR3 DNA reads TGTGCCAGCAGTTTAGGTGGTAGGCAAGAGACCCAGTACTTC. Translated: CASSLGGRQETQYF.

Note on this clonotype: Given a much more abundant clone one base away, this may be a read error. The chain joins TRBV12-3 or TRBV12-4 to TRBJ2-7, with D maybe TRBD2 (6 bases). The CDR3 loop spans 16 amino acids. CDR3 DNA sequence: TGTGCCAGCAGTTTAGCGCGGGGAAAGAGGGGCTACGAGCATTACTTC. Its protein product is CASSLARGKRGYEHYF.

This chain connects TRBV30 to TRBJ2-7; D is possibly TRBD2 (5 bases). Trimming left V 4 bases short and J 3 bases short, with 10 bases between. This CDR3 is 12 amino acids long. The germline CDR1 and CDR2 sequences are GTSNPN and SVGIG (reference sequence). CDR3 DNA sequence: TGTGCCTGGAACGTCGGAGGCTACGAGCAGTACTTC. Protein sequence: CAWNVGGYEQYF.

The chain carries TRBV10-3 and TRBJ2-7, with 7 bases fitting TRBD2. Germline values: CDR1 ENHRY, CDR2 SYGVKD. The CDR3 totals 16 residues. Unmatched junction bases numbered 12, after V lost 4 bases and J lost 3 bases. CDR3: CAISAVVAGICYEQYF. DNA for the CDR3: TGTGCCATCAGTGCCGTGGTAGCGGGTATATGCTACGAGCAGTACTTC.